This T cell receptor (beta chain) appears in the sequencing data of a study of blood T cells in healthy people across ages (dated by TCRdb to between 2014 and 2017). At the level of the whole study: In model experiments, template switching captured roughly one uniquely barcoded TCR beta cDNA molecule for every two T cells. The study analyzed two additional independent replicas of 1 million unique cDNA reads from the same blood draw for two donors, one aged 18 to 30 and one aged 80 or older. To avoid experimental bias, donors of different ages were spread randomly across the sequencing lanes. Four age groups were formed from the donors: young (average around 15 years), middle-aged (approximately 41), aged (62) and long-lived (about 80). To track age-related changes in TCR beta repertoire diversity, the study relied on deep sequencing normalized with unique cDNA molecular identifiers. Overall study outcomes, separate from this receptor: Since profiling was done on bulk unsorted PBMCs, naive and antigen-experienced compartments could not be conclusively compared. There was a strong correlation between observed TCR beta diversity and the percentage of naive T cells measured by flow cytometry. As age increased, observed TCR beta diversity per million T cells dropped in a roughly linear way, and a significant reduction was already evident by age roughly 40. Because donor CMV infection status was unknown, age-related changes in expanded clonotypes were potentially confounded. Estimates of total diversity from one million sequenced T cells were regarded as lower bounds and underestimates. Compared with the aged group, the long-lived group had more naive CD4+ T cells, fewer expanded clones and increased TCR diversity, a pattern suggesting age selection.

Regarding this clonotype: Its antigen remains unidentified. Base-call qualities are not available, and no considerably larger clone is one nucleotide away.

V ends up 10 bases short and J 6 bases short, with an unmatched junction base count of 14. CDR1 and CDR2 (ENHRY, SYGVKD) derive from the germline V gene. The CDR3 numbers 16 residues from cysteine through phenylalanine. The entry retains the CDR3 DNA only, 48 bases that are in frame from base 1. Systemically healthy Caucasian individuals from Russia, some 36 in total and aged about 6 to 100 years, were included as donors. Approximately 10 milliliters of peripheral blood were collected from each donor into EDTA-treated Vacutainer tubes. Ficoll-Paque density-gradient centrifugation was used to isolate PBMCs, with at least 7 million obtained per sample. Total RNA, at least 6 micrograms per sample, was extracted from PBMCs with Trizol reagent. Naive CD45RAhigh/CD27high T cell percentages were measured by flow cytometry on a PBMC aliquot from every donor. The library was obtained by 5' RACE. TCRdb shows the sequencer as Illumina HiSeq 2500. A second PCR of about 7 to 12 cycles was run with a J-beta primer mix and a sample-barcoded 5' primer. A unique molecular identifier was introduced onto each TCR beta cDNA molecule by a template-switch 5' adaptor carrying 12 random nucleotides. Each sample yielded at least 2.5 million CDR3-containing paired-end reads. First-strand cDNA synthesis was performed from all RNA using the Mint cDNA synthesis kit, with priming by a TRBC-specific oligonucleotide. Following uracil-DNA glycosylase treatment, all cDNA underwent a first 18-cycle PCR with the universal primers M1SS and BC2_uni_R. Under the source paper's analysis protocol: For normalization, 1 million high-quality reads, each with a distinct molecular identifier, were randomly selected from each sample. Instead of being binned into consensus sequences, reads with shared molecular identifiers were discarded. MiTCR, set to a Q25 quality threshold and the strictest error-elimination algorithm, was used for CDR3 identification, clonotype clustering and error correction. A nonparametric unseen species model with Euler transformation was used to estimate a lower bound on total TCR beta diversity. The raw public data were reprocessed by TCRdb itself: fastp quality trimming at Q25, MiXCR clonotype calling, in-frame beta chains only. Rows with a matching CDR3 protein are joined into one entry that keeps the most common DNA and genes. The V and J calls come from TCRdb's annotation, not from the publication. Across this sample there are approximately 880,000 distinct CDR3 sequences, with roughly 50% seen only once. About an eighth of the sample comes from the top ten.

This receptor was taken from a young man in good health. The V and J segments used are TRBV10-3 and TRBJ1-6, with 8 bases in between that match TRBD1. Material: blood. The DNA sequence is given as TGTGCCACCGTAAACACCGAGACAGGGGTTAATTCACCCCTCCACTTT. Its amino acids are CATVNTETGVNSPLHF.